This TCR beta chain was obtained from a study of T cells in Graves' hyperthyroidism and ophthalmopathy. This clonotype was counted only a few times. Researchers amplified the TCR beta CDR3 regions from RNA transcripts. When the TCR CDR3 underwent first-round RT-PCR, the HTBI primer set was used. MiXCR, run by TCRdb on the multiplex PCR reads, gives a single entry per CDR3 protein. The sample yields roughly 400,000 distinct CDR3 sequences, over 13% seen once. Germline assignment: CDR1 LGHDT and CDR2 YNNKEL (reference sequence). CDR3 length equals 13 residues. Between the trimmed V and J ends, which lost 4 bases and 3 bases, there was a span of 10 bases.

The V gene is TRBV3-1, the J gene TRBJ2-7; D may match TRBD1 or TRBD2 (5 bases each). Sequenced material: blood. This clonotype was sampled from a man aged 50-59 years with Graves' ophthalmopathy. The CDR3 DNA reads TGTGCCAGCAGCCGGGACGACGGCTACGAGCAGTACTTC. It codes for CASSRDDGYEQYF.